This T cell receptor (beta chain) was recovered during a study of blood T cell repertoires in COVID-19. The repertoire was sequenced with immunoSEQ multiplex PCR; TCRdb's copy has only in-frame clones and lacks some. The sample consists of 90,000 to 100,000 clones, under 90% of them appearing once. While infection was still active, Seattle patients were enrolled and then followed longitudinally. This TCR was sampled from a man between 60 and 75 years old with COVID-19, enrolled during active disease. Source material: peripheral blood.

This CDR3 reads CASSLWDRGGSYNEQFF. The CDR3 DNA is TGTGCCAGCAGTTTATGGGATCGAGGCGGGAGCTACAATGAGCAGTTCTTC. J is TRBJ2-1 and V is TRBV28; the match to TRBD2 covers 7 bases. This CDR3 region has 17 residues. The germline V gene has CDR1 MDHEN and CDR2 SYDVKM. V lost 0 bases, J lost 3 bases, and 8 bases stayed unmatched.